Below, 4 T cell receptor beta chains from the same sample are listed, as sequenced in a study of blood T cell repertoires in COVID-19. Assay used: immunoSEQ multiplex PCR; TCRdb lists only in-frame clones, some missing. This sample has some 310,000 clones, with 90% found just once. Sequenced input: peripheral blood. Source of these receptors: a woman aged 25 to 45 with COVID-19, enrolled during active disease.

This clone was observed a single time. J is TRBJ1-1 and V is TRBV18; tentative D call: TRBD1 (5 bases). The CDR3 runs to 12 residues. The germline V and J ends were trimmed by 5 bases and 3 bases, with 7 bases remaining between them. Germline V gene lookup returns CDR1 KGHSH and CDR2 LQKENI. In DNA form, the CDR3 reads TGTGCCAGCTCAGGCAGGGACACTGAAGCTTTCTTT. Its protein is CASSGRDTEAFF.

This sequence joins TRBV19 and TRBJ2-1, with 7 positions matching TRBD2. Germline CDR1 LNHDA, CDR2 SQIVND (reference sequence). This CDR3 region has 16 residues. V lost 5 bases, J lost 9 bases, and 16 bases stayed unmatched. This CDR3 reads CASSPRLAIMGSEQFF. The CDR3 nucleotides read TGTGCCAGTAGTCCGAGACTAGCAATTATGGGGTCTGAGCAGTTCTTC.

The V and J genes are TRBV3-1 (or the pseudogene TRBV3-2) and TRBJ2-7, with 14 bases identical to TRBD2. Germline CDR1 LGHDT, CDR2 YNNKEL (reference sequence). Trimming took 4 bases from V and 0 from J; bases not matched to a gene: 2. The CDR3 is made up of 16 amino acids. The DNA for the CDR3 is TGTGCCAGCAGCCGAGGGACTAGCGGGGGCTCCTACGAGCAGTACTTC. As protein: CASSRGTSGGSYEQYF.

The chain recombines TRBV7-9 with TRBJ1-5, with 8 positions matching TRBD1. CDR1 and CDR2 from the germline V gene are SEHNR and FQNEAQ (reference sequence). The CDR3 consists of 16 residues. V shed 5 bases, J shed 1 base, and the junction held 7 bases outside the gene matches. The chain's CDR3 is CASSALQGGSNQPQHF. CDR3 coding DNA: TGTGCCAGCAGCGCCTTACAGGGGGGAAGCAATCAGCCCCAGCATTTT.